One TCR beta chain is described in this entry. Within the sample, other DNA sequences also encode this same CDR3. V lost 0 bases and J 7 bases, leaving 7 bases between the germline ends. The CDR3 sequence is 12 residues long. Germline-derived CDR1 and CDR2 are SGHNT and YENEEA. This sample was included in a study of shared clonotypes between healthy human individuals. About the study: Three plates each covered CD4 naive and memory; CD8 naive two, CD8 memory one.

Execution of the assay was at deep level. TCRdb's table, derived via immunoSEQ multiplex PCR, lists solely in-frame clones and lacks some. This sample has some 2,100,000 clones; approximately 96% occur once, and the top ten carry roughly 0.13%. The rearrangement links TRBV11-3 to TRBJ2-7; possible D gene TRBD1, 6 bases. The receptor's source is a man in his late teens or twenties in good health. The sequencing sample was made of naive CD4+ T cells sorted from blood. As for subset: CD45RA+ positively selected. The CDR3 here is CASSLDRGEQYF. The DNA for the CDR3 is TGTGCCAGCAGCTTAGATAGGGGGGAGCAGTACTTC.